The entry below gives a single TCR beta chain sequence along with its context. V shed 1 base and J shed 11 bases, with 8 bases lying between them. The CDR3 length is 12 residues. Germline V gene sequence: CDR1 MNHEY, CDR2 SMNVEV (reference sequence). The data derive from a study of blood T cell repertoires in COVID-19. On the study more broadly: Collection of acute and convalescent COVID-19 samples took place in the United States, Italy and Spain. T cells, B-cell-depleted T cells, or PBMCs supplied cDNA or gDNA.

In the original processing: For nucleated cells, counts were estimated from reference gene primer amplification. Here immunoSEQ multiplex PCR was the method, and the copy in TCRdb shows in-frame clones only, minus some. V, J and clone size were drawn from that table, and D and trimming were deduced from the DNA. Among some 130,000 clones, 84% were seen once, and the ten largest hold roughly an eighth. The sample consisted of peripheral blood. The chain carries TRBV27 and TRBJ2-2; D remains ambiguous. The receptor was derived from a woman between 25 and 40 years old who had recovered from COVID-19. The CDR3 DNA reads as TGTGCCAGCAGTTTATTCGGCGGCGAGCTGTTTTTT. Its protein product is CASSLFGGELFF.